These 14 T cell receptor beta chains originate from one sample sequenced in a study of cytomegalovirus exposure and HLA in healthy donors. The PCR ran on 60 Vbeta and 13 Jbeta primers. Assay: immunoSEQ multiplex PCR; the TCRdb copy retains only in-frame clones and omits some. The sample includes a few hundred thousand clones, about 75% of them seen just once. The sequenced sample was PBMCs. The receptors were sampled from a man aged 18 to 29 in good health and CMV-seronegative.

The chain links TRBV10-3 to TRBJ2-2; D remains ambiguous. From germline, CDR1 is ENHRY and CDR2 SYGVKD. This CDR3 contains 16 residues. V lost 3 bases and J 4 bases, leaving 15 bases between the germline ends. The CDR3, as DNA: TGTGCCATCAGTGATCTTACTACTCGAGGCACCGGGGAGCTGTTTTTT. As protein: CAISDLTTRGTGELFF.

This chain connects TRBV11-2 to TRBJ2-1; 15 nucleotides agree with TRBD2. The CDR3 extends over 18 amino acids. Trimming removed 3 bases from V and 5 bases from J; junction bases left unmatched: 8. Per the germline V gene, CDR1 is SGHAT and CDR2 is FQNNGV. This chain's CDR3 is CASSFVGLAGGINNEQFF. In DNA, the CDR3 is TGTGCCAGCAGCTTCGTAGGACTAGCGGGGGGGATCAACAATGAGCAGTTCTTC.

The chain has TRBV30 and TRBJ2-5; D not certain. The CDR3 runs 11 residues. Trimming took off 4 bases at V and 9 bases at J, with 12 bases between the two ends. CDR1 and CDR2 from the germline V gene are GTSNPN and SVGIG (reference sequence). The CDR3 spells CAWTDRRAQYF. In DNA form, the CDR3 reads TGTGCCTGGACCGATCGACGGGCCCAGTACTTC.

The chain links TRBV19 to TRBJ2-5; 8 bases are a match to TRBD1. From germline, CDR1 is LNHDA and CDR2 SQIVND (reference sequence). V trimming: 6 bases; J trimming: 5 bases; junction bases outside the gene matches: 8. This CDR3 is 14 amino acids long. The CDR3 DNA reads as TGTGCCAGTAGACACCGGGGACAGGCGGAGACCCAGTACTTC. This encodes CASRHRGQAETQYF. Full variable domain (remainder filled in from reference TRBV19 and TRBJ2-5): DGGITQSPKYLFRKEGQNVTLSCEQNLNHDAMYWYRQDPGQGLRLIYYSQIVNDFQKGDIAEGYSVSREKKESFPLTVTSAQKNPTAFYLCASRHRGQAETQYFGPGTRLLVL.

The rearrangement uses TRBV30 and TRBJ2-7; possibly TRBD1 for D (5 bases). V was trimmed by 3 bases and J by 2 bases, leaving 17 bases between them. The germline CDR1 and CDR2 sequences are GTSNPN and SVGIG (reference sequence). The CDR3 extends over 15 amino acids. CDR3 protein: CAWSREAGPTYEQYF. The CDR3 DNA sequence: TGTGCCTGGAGCCGCGAGGCAGGGCCAACCTACGAGCAGTACTTC.

The rearrangement joins TRBV5-4 to TRBJ2-3, with D perhaps matching TRBD2 (5 bases). CDR3 size: 13 residues. V was trimmed by 0 bases and J by 4 bases, leaving 6 bases between them. Germline values: CDR1 SGHNT, CDR2 YYREEE (reference sequence). Written as DNA, the CDR3 is TGTGCCAGCAGCTTGGAGGGAGCAGATACGCAGTATTTT. Amino acid sequence: CASSLEGADTQYF.

In this sample, this clone turned up a few times. The chain has TRBV2 and TRBJ2-5; TRBD2 matches 16 bases. Losses at the gene ends were 10 bases for V and 5 bases for J; bases not matched to a gene: 10. The germline V gene encodes CDR1 SNHLY and CDR2 FYNNEI. This CDR3 spans 16 amino acids. Written as DNA, the CDR3 is TGTGCCATCACCGGGACTAGCGGGGGGGCAGGGGAGACCCAGTACTTC. Translated, it gives CAITGTSGGAGETQYF.

This chain uses TRBV5-1 with TRBJ2-5, with 7 nucleotides matching TRBD1. The CDR3 is made up of 15 amino acids. Per the germline V gene, CDR1 is SGHRS and CDR2 is YFSETQ. V lost 4 bases, J lost 1 base, and 7 bases stayed unmatched. The CDR3 loop reads CASSQLTGFQETQYF. The CDR3 region has the DNA TGCGCCAGCAGCCAACTGACAGGGTTCCAAGAGACCCAGTACTTC.

This chain's CDR3 is CAISEGLANTDTQYF. In nucleotides, the CDR3 is TGTGCCATCAGTGAGGGACTAGCTAACACAGATACGCAGTATTTT. The chain uses TRBV10-3 and TRBJ2-3, with 8 bases that match TRBD2. The CDR3 covers 15 residues. Germline V gene data show CDR1 as ENHRY and CDR2 as SYGVKD. With 2 bases clipped from V and 2 bases from J, the junction kept 3 bases outside the gene matches.

V gene TRBV19 combines with J gene TRBJ2-3; TRBD1 matches at 10 bases. The ends lost 7 bases at V and 3 bases at J; junction bases unmatched: 4. Germline values: CDR1 LNHDA, CDR2 SQIVND (reference sequence). The CDR3 is 14 residues long. The CDR3 bases are TGTGCCAGTACTCGGGACAGGGGTACAGATACGCAGTATTTT. Amino acid sequence: CASTRDRGTDTQYF.

This clone was counted a single time. The genes are TRBV11-3 and TRBJ2-7; D might be TRBD2 (6 bases). Germline V gene lookup returns CDR1 SGHNT and CDR2 YENEEA. Trimming cost V 0 bases and J 1 base, with 7 bases left between them. CDR3 size: 14 residues. CDR3 in DNA: TGTGCCAGCAGCTTAGAGCGGGGATCCTACGAGCAGTACTTC. It yields the protein CASSLERGSYEQYF.

The chain joins TRBV2 to TRBJ2-5; 9 bases fit TRBD2. Germline V gives CDR1 SNHLY, CDR2 FYNNEI. The CDR3 is 13 amino acids. J was trimmed by 4 bases and V by 10 bases; bases with no gene match: 7. CDR3 loop: CANSAGLAETQYF. The CDR3 DNA is TGTGCCAACAGCGCGGGACTAGCAGAGACCCAGTACTTC.

V usage is TRBV28 and J usage is TRBJ1-2, with 8 nucleotides matching TRBD1. This CDR3 is built from 15 residues. V was pared by 4 bases and J by 7 bases, with 11 bases of the junction left unmatched. CDR1 is MDHEN and CDR2 is SYDVKM in the germline V gene. In DNA, the CDR3 is TGTGCCAGCAGTTCTTCAGGGGGCGTGACGGTTGGCTACACCTTC. Translated: CASSSSGGVTVGYTF.

V gene TRBV18 combines with J gene TRBJ2-7, with 10 bases that match TRBD1. Trimming cost V 5 bases and J 6 bases; bases outside gene matches: 4. The germline CDR1 and CDR2 sequences are KGHSH and LQKENI. This CDR3 has 13 residues. The CDR3 nucleotides are TGTGCCAGCTCAACTCGACAGGGGGCCGAGCAGTACTTC. Its protein is CASSTRQGAEQYF.